Sequencing of this T cell receptor (beta chain) was carried out in a study of early T cells in non-severe SARS-CoV-2 infection. Study-wide context: Chains were unpaired, as sequencing was done on bulk RNA from unsorted whole blood. Study conclusions and caveats: Matching with VDJdb favored anti-spike CD8 responses (missing private and CD4 specificities).

Trimming shortened V by 5 bases and J by 1 base, and 8 bases separated the two germline ends. The CDR3 extends over 14 amino acids. The V gene's germline CDR1 is SGHAT and CDR2 FQNNGV. This clonotype was seen repeatedly, ten times or more. Its antigen is not identified. Individual cDNA molecules carried attached unique molecular identifiers. TCRdb re-called the 5' RACE reads through MiXCR, storing one row per CDR3 protein. The sample has 40,000 to 60,000 distinct CDR3 sequences, approximately 7.6% seen once. The source material was whole blood. This TCR was recovered from an adult who was a healthcare worker with PCR-confirmed SARS-CoV-2 infection or an uninfected control (not recorded which). The rearrangement uses TRBV11-2 and TRBJ2-2, with no clear D. DNA of the CDR3: TGTGCCAGCAGCCCGCGACTGAACACCGGGGAGCTGTTTTTT. Translation: CASSPRLNTGELFF. Together with reference TRBV11-2 and TRBJ2-2, the CDR3 gives the full variable domain: EAGVAQSPRYKIIEKRQSVAFWCNPISGHATLYWYQQILGQGPKLLIQFQNNGVVDDSQLPKDRFSAERLKGVDSTLKIQPAKLEDSAVYLCASSPRLNTGELFFGEGSRLTVL.